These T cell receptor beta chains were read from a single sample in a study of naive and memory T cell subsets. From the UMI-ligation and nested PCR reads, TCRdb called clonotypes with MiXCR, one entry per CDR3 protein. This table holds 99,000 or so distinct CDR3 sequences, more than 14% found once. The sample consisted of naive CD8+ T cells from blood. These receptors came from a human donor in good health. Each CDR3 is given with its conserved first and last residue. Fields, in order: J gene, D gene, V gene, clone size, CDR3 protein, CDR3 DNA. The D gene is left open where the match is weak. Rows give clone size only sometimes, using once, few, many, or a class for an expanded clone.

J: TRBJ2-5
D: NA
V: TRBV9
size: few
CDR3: CASEGLGKTQYF
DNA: TGTGCCAGCGAAGGTTTGGGAAAGACCCAGTACTTC

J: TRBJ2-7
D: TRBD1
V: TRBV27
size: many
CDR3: CASKLDRDSYEQYF
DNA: TGTGCCAGCAAATTAGACAGGGACTCCTACGAGCAGTACTTC

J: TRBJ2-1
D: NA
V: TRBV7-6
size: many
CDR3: CASSENDGSAYNEQFF
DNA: TGTGCCAGCAGCGAGAACGACGGATCAGCCTACAATGAGCAGTTCTTC

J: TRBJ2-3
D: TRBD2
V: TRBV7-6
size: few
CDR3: CASRLRPGLADTQYF
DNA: TGTGCCAGCAGGCTAAGGCCAGGACTAGCAGATACGCAGTATTTT

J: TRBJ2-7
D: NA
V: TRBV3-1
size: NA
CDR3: CASSPAGRAHEQYF
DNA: TGTGCCAGCAGTCCTGCCGGCAGGGCCCACGAGCAGTACTTC

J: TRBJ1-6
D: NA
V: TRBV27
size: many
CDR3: CASSGGSINSPLHF
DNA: TGTGCCAGCAGTGGGGGGTCGATTAATTCACCCCTCCACTTT

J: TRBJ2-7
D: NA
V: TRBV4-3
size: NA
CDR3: CASSSGTGRYEQYF
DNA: TGCGCCAGCAGCTCCGGGACGGGACGTTACGAGCAGTACTTC

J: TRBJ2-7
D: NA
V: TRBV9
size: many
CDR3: CASSVAPAGTYEQYF
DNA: TGTGCCAGCAGCGTAGCTCCGGCGGGGACTTACGAGCAGTACTTC

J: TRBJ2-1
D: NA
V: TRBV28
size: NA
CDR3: CASSFSEQFF
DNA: TGTGCCAGCAGTTTCAGTGAGCAGTTCTTC

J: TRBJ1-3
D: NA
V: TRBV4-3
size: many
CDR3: CASSQDRGAGVVGNTIYF
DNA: TGCGCCAGCAGCCAAGATCGGGGGGCCGGGGTCGTAGGAAACACCATATATTTT

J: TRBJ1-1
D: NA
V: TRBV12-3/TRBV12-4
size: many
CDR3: CASSLTDGVTEAFF
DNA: TGTGCCAGCAGTTTGACGGATGGGGTCACTGAAGCTTTCTTT

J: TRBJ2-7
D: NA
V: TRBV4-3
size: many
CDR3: CASSPDRAGEQYF
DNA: TGCGCCAGCAGCCCAGACAGGGCGGGGGAGCAGTACTTC

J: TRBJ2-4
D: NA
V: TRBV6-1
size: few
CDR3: CASSAEPSGLAKNIQYF
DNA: TGTGCCAGCAGTGCTGAACCAAGCGGGTTAGCCAAAAACATTCAGTACTTC

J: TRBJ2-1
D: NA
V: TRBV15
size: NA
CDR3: CATRTWEREYNEQFF
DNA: TGTGCCACCCGGACCTGGGAACGGGAATACAATGAGCAGTTCTTC

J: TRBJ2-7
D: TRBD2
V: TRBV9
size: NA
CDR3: CASSVASGTYEQYF
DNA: TGTGCCAGCAGCGTCGCTAGCGGAACCTACGAGCAGTACTTC

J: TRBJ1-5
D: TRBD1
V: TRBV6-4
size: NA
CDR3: CASTRTGTENQPQHF
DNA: TGTGCCAGCACCCGAACCGGGACAGAAAATCAGCCCCAGCATTTT

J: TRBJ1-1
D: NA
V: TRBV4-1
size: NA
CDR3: CASSTQLGTEAFF
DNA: TGCGCCAGCAGCACCCAACTTGGGACTGAAGCTTTCTTT

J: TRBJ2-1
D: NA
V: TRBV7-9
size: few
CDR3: CASSPKFQDGGGGHYNEQFF
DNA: TGTGCCAGCAGCCCTAAGTTTCAGGATGGAGGGGGGGGACACTACAATGAGCAGTTCTTC

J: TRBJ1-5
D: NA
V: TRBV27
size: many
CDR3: CASSFTGNQPQHF
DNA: TGTGCCAGCAGTTTCACAGGGAATCAGCCCCAGCATTTT

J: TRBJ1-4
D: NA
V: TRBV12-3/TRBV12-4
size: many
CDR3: CASSFSEKLFF
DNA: TGTGCCAGCAGTTTTTCTGAAAAACTGTTTTTT

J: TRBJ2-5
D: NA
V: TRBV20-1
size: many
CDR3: CSARDFFQETQYF
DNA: TGCAGTGCTAGAGACTTTTTCCAAGAGACCCAGTACTTC

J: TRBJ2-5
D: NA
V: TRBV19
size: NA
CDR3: CASISEDQETQYF
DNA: TGTGCCAGTATCAGCGAGGACCAAGAGACCCAGTACTTC

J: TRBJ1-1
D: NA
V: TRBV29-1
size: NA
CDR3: CSVLDGVNTEAFF
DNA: TGCAGCGTCCTGGACGGGGTGAACACTGAAGCTTTCTTT

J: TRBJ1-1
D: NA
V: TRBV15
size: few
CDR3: CATSRDSTNTEAFF
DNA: TGTGCCACCAGCAGAGATTCAACTAACACTGAAGCTTTCTTT

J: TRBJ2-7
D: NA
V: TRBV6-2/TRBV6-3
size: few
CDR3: CASSILDSYEQYF
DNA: TGTGCCAGCAGTATCCTAGACTCCTACGAGCAGTACTTC

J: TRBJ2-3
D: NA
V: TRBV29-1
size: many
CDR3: CSVTGGASTDTQYF
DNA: TGCAGCGTGACGGGGGGCGCAAGCACAGATACGCAGTATTTT

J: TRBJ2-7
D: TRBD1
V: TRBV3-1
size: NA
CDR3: CASREWGQGRGEQYF
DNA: TGTGCCAGCAGGGAATGGGGACAGGGTAGAGGCGAGCAGTACTTC

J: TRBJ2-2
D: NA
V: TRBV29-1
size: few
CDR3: CSVERRYGEPGELFF
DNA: TGCAGCGTTGAGCGTCGGTACGGGGAGCCCGGGGAGCTGTTTTTT

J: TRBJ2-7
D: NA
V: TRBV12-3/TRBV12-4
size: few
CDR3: CASSLEEGIRTYEQYF
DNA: TGTGCCAGCAGTTTAGAGGAGGGTATCCGAACCTACGAGCAGTACTTC

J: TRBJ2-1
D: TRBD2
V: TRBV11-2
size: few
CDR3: CASSLDYGGSSYNEQFF
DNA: TGTGCCAGCAGCTTAGATTACGGGGGGAGCTCCTACAATGAGCAGTTCTTC

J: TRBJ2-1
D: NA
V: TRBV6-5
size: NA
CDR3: CASSLTGMRNEQFF
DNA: TGTGCCAGCAGCCTGACGGGGATGCGCAATGAGCAGTTCTTC